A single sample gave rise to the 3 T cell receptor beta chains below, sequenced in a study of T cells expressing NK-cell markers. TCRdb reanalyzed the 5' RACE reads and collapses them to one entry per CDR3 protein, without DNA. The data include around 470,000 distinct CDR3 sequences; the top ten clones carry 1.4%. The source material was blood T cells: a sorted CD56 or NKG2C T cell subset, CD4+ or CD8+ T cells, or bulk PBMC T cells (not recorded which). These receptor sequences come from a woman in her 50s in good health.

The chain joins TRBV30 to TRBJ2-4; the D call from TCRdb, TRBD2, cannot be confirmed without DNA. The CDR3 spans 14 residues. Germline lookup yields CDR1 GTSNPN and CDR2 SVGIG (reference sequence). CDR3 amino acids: CAWRMVGRRNIQYF. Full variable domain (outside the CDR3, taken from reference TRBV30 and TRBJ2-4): SQTIHQWPATLVQPVGSPLSLECTVEGTSNPNLYWYRQAAGRGLQLLFYSVGIGQISSEVPQNLSASRPQDRQFILSSKKLLLSDSGFYLCAWRMVGRRNIQYFGAGTRLSVL.

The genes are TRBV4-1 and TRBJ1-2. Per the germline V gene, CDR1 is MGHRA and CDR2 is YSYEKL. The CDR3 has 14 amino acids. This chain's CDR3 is CASSQEGENYGYTF.

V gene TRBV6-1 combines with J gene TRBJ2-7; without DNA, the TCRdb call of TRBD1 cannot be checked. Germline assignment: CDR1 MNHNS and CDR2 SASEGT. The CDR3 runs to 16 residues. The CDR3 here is CASRSDGTGLPWEQYF.